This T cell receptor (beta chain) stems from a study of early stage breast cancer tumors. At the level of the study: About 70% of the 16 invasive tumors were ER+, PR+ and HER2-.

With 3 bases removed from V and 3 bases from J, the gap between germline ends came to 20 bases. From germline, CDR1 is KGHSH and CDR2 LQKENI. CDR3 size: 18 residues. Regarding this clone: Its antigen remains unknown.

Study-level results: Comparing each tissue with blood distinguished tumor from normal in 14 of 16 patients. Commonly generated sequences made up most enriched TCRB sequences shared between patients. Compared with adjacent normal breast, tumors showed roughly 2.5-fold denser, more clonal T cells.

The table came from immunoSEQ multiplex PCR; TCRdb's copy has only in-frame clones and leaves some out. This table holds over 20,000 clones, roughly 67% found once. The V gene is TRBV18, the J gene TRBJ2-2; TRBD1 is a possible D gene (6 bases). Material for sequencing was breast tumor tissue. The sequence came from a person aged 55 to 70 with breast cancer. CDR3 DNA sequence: TGTGCCAGCTCACCTCTCGCGGTCGACAGGACCTACACCGGGGAGCTGTTTTTT. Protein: CASSPLAVDRTYTGELFF. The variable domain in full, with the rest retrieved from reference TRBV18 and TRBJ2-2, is NAGVMQNPRHLVRRRGQEARLRCSPMKGHSHVYWYRQLPEEGLKFMVYLQKENIIDESGMPKERFSAEFPKEGPSILRIQQVVRGDSAAYFCASSPLAVDRTYTGELFFGEGSRLTVL.